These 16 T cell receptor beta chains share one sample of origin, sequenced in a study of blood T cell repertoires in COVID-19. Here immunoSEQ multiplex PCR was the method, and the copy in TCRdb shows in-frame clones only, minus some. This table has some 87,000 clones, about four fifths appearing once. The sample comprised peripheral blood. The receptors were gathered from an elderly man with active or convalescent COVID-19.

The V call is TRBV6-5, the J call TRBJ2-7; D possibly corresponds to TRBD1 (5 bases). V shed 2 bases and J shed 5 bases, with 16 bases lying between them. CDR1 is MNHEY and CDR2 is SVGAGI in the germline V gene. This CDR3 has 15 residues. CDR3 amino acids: CASSYQGQGSNEQYF. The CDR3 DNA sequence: TGTGCCAGCAGTTACCAGGGCCAGGGAAGTAACGAGCAGTACTTC.

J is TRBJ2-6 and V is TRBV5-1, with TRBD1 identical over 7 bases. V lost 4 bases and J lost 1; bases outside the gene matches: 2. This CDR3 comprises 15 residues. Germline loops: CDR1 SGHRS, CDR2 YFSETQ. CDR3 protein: CASSGDSSGANVLTF. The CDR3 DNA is TGCGCCAGCAGCGGGGACAGTTCTGGGGCCAACGTCCTGACTTTC.

The CDR3 bases are TGCGCCAGCAGCTTGGTCGGGGGACCTTATGGCTACACCTTC. The encoded protein is CASSLVGGPYGYTF. The rearrangement links TRBV5-1 to TRBJ1-2; perhaps TRBD1 as D (5 bases). Germline CDR1 SGHRS, CDR2 YFSETQ. The germline V and J ends were trimmed by 0 bases and 5 bases, with 11 bases remaining between them. CDR3 length: 14 amino acids.

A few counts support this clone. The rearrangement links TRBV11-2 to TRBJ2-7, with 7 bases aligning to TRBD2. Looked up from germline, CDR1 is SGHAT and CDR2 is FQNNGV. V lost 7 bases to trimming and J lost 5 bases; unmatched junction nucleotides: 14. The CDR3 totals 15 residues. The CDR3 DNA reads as TGTGCCAGCAACCTATACTGGGGAGGGAACCACGAGCAGTACTTC. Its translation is CASNLYWGGNHEQYF.

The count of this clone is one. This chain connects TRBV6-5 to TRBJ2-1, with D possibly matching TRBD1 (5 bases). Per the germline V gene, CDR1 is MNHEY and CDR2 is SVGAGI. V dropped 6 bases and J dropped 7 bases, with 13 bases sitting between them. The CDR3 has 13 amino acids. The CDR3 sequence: CASRIQVGNEQFF. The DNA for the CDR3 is TGTGCCAGCAGAATACAGGTTGGGAATGAGCAGTTCTTC.

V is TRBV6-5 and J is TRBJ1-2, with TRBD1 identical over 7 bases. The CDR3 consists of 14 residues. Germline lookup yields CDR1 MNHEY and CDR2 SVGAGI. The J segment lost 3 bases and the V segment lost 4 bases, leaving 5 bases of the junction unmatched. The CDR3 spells CASSFYRGDYGYTF. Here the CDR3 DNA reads TGTGCCAGCAGTTTCTACAGGGGTGACTATGGCTACACCTTC.

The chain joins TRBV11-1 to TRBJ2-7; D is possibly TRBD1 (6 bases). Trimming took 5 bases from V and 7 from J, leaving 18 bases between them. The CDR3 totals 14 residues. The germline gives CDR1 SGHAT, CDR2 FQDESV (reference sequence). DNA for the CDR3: TGTGCCAGCAGCCCATACTCACAGGGCGGAGAGCAGTACTTC. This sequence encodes CASSPYSQGGEQYF.

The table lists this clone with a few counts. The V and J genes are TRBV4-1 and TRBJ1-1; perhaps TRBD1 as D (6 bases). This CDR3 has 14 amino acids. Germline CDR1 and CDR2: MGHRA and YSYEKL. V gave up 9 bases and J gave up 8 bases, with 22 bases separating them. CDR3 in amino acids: CASQPGQGGHEAFF. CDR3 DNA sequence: TGCGCCAGTCAACCGGGACAAGGGGGACACGAAGCTTTCTTT.

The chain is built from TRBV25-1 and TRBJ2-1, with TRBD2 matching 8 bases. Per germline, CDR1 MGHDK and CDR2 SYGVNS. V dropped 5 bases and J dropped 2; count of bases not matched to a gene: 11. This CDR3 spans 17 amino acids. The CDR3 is CASSSSSWTSTYNEQFF. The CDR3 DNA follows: TGTGCCAGCAGTTCCTCGTCGTGGACTAGCACCTACAATGAGCAGTTCTTC.

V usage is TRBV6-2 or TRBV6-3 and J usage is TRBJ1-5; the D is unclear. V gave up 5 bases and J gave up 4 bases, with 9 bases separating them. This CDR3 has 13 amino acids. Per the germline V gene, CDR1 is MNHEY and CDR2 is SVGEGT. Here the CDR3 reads CASSGSGNQPQHF. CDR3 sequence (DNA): TGTGCCAGCAGTGGATCCGGGAATCAGCCCCAGCATTTT.

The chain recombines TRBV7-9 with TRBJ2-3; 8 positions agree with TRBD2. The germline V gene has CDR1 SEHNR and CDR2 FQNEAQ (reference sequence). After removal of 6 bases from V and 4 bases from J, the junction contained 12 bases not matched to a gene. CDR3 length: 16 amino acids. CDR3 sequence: CASRPPGLVVPDTQYF. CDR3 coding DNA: TGTGCCAGCAGGCCCCCGGGACTAGTGGTACCAGATACGCAGTATTTT.

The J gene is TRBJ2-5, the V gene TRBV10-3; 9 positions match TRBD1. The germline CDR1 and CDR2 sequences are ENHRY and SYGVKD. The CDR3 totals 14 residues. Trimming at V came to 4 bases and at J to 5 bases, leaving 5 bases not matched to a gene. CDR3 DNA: TGTGCCATCAGTGTGGGACAGGGTTCGGAGACCCAGTACTTC. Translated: CAISVGQGSETQYF.

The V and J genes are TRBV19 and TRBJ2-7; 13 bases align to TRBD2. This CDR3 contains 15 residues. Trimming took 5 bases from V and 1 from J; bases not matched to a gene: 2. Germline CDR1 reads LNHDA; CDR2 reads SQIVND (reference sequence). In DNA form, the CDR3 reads TGTGCCAGTAGTCCGACTAGCGGGGGGTCCTACGAGCAGTACTTC. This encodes CASSPTSGGSYEQYF.

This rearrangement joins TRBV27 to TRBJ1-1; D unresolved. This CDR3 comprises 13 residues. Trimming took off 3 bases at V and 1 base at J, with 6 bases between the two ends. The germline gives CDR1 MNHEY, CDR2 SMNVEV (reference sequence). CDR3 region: CASSFTRNTEAFF. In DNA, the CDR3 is TGTGCCAGCAGTTTTACCAGGAACACTGAAGCTTTCTTT.

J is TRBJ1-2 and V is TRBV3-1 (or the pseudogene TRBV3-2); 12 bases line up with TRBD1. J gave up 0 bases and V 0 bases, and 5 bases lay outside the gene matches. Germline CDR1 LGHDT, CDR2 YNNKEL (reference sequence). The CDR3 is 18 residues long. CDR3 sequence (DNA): TGTGCCAGCAGCCAAGAAAGGGACAGGGGGCATCCTAACTATGGCTACACCTTC. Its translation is CASSQERDRGHPNYGYTF.

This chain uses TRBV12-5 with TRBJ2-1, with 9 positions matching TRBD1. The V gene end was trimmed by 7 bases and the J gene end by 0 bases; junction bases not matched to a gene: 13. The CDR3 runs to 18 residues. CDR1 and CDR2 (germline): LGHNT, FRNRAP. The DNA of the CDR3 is TGTGCTAGTGCCTTAGACAGGGGGACGGGGAGCTCCTACAATGAGCAGTTCTTC. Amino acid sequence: CASALDRGTGSSYNEQFF.